These 14 T cell receptor beta chains were sequenced from one sample in a study of metastatic and nonmetastatic thyroid tumors. TCRdb re-called the PCR reads via MiXCR. Here the sample spans roughly 36,000 clones, 25% to 30% being singletons. Until they underwent thyroid surgery, no patient had received any treatment. Sequenced: blood. These TCRs come from a female donor with papillary thyroid cancer or a benign thyroid nodule (not recorded which). Some clones in this sample may be carry-over from other donors' samples.

The rearrangement uses TRBV5-1 and TRBJ2-1; D might be TRBD2 (6 bases). The germline V gene encodes CDR1 SGHRS and CDR2 YFSETQ. This CDR3 spans 16 amino acids. V was pared by 5 bases and J by 4 bases, with 19 bases between. CDR3 coding DNA: TGCGCCAGCAGAGTGGGGGTGGGCGGGAATTACAATGAGCAGTTCTTC. Encoded protein: CASRVGVGGNYNEQFF.

This clone has a count of ten or more. The chain joins TRBV7-8 to TRBJ1-2; D is undetermined. The CDR3 is made up of 17 amino acids. Germline CDR1 and CDR2: SGHVS and FQNEAQ. Trimming removed 4 bases from V and 8 bases from J, with 26 bases in between. The CDR3 loop is CASSSRSSTSTLSGYTF. The CDR3 nucleotides read TGTGCCAGCAGCTCCCGATCGTCGACGTCAACCCTCTCGGGCTACACCTTC.

This clone was observed a few times. This rearrangement joins TRBV6-1 to TRBJ1-1; the D gene is possibly TRBD1 (5 bases). V dropped 7 bases and J dropped 1 base, with 16 bases sitting between them. Germline V gene lookup returns CDR1 MNHNS and CDR2 SASEGT. The CDR3 runs to 15 residues. Here the CDR3 reads CASTGGALANTEAFF. DNA for the CDR3: TGTGCCAGCACCGGCGGGGCTTTGGCGAACACTGAAGCTTTCTTT.

Many counts were recorded for this clone. V is TRBV6-5 and J is TRBJ2-1, with D hard to call. V lost 0 bases and J lost 0, with 6 bases in between. The CDR3 runs 15 residues. Germline V gene data show CDR1 as MNHEY and CDR2 as SVGAGI. CDR3: CASSYSWGSYNEQFF. The CDR3 DNA sequence: TGTGCCAGCAGTTACTCCTGGGGCTCCTACAATGAGCAGTTCTTC.

This clone has at least ten counts. This chain uses TRBV19 with TRBJ1-2, with D possibly matching TRBD1 (5 bases). V lost 7 bases and J lost 8, with 23 bases in between. The CDR3 covers 15 residues. The germline V gene has CDR1 LNHDA and CDR2 SQIVND (reference sequence). CDR3 residues: CASNGGVGQQFGYTF. Written as DNA, the CDR3 is TGTGCCAGTAATGGGGGAGTAGGGCAACAGTTCGGCTACACCTTC. Supplemented by reference TRBV19 and TRBJ1-2, the full variable domain reads DGGITQSPKYLFRKEGQNVTLSCEQNLNHDAMYWYRQDPGQGLRLIYYSQIVNDFQKGDIAEGYSVSREKKESFPLTVTSAQKNPTAFYLCASNGGVGQQFGYTFGSGTRLTVV.

This clone was seen at least ten times. This chain uses TRBV30 with TRBJ1-5; the D gene is possibly TRBD1 (6 bases). Trimming shortened V by 3 bases and J by 4 bases, and 16 bases separated the two germline ends. The CDR3 runs 15 residues. CDR1 and CDR2 from the germline V gene are GTSNPN and SVGIG (reference sequence). The CDR3 here is CAWRDRRERNQPQHF. CDR3 nucleotide sequence: TGTGCCTGGAGGGACAGAAGGGAGAGGAATCAGCCCCAGCATTTT.

This clone was counted many times. The chain couples TRBV20-1 to TRBJ2-7; D ambiguous. CDR3 length: 14 residues. The ends were cut back, 1 base at V and 0 bases at J, with 10 bases in the middle. Germline CDR1 is DFQATT and CDR2 is SNEGSKA (reference sequence). The CDR3 loop reads CSARVSRSSYEQYF. The CDR3 nucleotides are TGCAGTGCTAGAGTTTCGAGGAGCTCCTACGAGCAGTACTTC.

The rearrangement links TRBV19 to TRBJ2-2; a possible D gene is TRBD2 (6 bases). V was trimmed by 6 bases and J by 0 bases, leaving 17 bases between them. In germline, CDR1 is LNHDA, CDR2 SQIVND (reference sequence). This CDR3 region has 17 residues. The DNA of the CDR3 is TGTGCCAGTAGGTTTAGGGACGGGGGAGCGAACACCGGGGAGCTGTTTTTT. It specifies CASRFRDGGANTGELFF.

In its sample, this clone was seen a few times. The CDR3 spells CASSEYAGSGSYGYTF. Here the CDR3 DNA reads TGTGCCAGCAGTGAATATGCTGGTTCAGGGTCCTATGGCTACACCTTC. V gene TRBV6-1 combines with J gene TRBJ1-2; a weak D match, TRBD1 (5 bases). With 2 bases removed from V and 4 bases from J, the gap between germline ends came to 17 bases. The CDR3 runs 16 residues. Germline V gene sequence: CDR1 MNHNS, CDR2 SASEGT.

The chain uses TRBV20-1 and TRBJ1-1; unclear D gene. This CDR3 has 14 residues. Deletions cut 5 bases from V and 4 bases from J, with 17 bases between. Germline V gives CDR1 DFQATT, CDR2 SNEGSKA (reference sequence). CDR3 DNA: TGCAGTGCTGGAAGCCGAGGGCCTGGCACTGAAGCTTTCTTT. Translating it yields CSAGSRGPGTEAFF.

Notes on this clone: The CDR3 does not close with the conserved phenylalanine or tryptophan, likely indicating a read error. The limits of the CDR3 on the DNA are not certain, so only TCRdb's listed CDR3 is given. The rearrangement uses TRBV14 and TRBJ2-1. Including both end residues, the CDR3 is 9 amino acids long. The germline gives CDR1 SGHDN, CDR2 FVKESK. The CDR3 sequence: CASSQGLKG.

The rearrangement links TRBV7-3 to TRBJ2-6; D uncertain. The CDR3 is made up of 16 amino acids. Trimming took 5 bases from V and 4 from J, leaving 15 bases between them. Per the germline V gene, CDR1 is SGHTA and CDR2 is FQGTGA. The CDR3 is CASSHGRVAGANVLTF. The CDR3 nucleotides read TGTGCCAGCAGCCACGGCCGGGTTGCGGGGGCCAACGTCCTGACTTTC.

The table lists this clone with many counts. The V call is TRBV20-1, the J call TRBJ2-5; D tentatively fits TRBD1 or TRBD2 (5 bases each). This CDR3 is 12 amino acids long. CDR1 and CDR2 from the germline V gene are DFQATT and SNEGSKA (reference sequence). V was trimmed by 0 bases and J by 5 bases, leaving 7 bases between them. Here the CDR3 DNA reads TGCAGTGCTAGAGATGAGGGGGAGACCCAGTACTTC. Encoded protein: CSARDEGETQYF.

This clone was observed many times. A much larger clonotype is one base distant, so this may be a read error. The sample carries other DNA sequences with the same CDR3. The chain employs TRBV28 and TRBJ1-1; no clear D. The CDR3 length is 13 residues. CDR1 MDHEN and CDR2 SYDVKM come from the germline V gene. The CDR3 DNA sequence: TGTGCCAGCAGTTTCCCCGGAAACACTGAAGCCTTCTTT. This codes for CASSFPGNTEAFF. Variable domain in full (rest from reference TRBV28 and TRBJ1-1): DVKVTQSSRYLVKRTGEKVFLECVQDMDHENMFWYRQDPGLGLRLIYFSYDVKMKEKGDIPEGYSVSREKKERFSLILESASTNQTSMYLCASSFPGNTEAFFGQGTRLTVV.